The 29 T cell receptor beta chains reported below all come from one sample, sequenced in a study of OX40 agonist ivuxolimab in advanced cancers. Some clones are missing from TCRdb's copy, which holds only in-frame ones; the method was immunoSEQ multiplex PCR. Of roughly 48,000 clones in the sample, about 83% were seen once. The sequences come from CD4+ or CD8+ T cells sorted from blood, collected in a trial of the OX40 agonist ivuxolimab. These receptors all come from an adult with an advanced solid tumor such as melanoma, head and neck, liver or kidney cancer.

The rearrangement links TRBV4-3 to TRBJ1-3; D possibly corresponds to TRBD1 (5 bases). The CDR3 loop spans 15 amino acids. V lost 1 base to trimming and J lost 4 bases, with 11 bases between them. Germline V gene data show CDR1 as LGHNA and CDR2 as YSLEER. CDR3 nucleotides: TGCGCCAGCAGCCAAGGGGGCGGGAGCGGAAACACCATATATTTT. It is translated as CASSQGGGSGNTIYF.

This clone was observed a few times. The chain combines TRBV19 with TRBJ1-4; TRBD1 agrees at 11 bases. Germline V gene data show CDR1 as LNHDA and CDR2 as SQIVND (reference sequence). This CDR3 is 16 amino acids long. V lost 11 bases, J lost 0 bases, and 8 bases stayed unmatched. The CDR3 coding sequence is TGTGCCTGTGGGGACAGGGGGGGCGCAACTAATGAAAAACTGTTTTTT. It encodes CACGDRGGATNEKLFF. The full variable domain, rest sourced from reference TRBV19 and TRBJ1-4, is DGGITQSPKYLFRKEGQNVTLSCEQNLNHDAMYWYRQDPGQGLRLIYYSQIVNDFQKGDIAEGYSVSREKKESFPLTVTSAQKNPTAFYLCACGDRGGATNEKLFFGSGTQLSVL.

DNA for the CDR3: TGCGCCAGCAGCGGGGCTAAAGCAGATACGCAGTATTTT. This translates into CASSGAKADTQYF. The chain has TRBV5-1 and TRBJ2-3; a weak D match, TRBD1 (5 bases). Germline V lookup: CDR1 SGHRS, CDR2 YFSETQ. The CDR3 covers 13 residues. V was trimmed by 4 bases and J by 4 bases, leaving 10 bases between them. Full variable domain (remainder filled in from reference TRBV5-1 and TRBJ2-3): KAGVTQTPRYLIKTRGQQVTLSCSPISGHRSVSWYQQTPGQGLQFLFEYFSETQRNKGNFPGRFSGRQFSNSRSEMNVSTLELGDSALYLCASSGAKADTQYFGPGTRLTVL.

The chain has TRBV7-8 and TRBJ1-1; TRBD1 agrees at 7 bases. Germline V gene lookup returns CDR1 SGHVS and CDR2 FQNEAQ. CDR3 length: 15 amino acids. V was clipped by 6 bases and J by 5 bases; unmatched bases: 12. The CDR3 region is CASSPRQGQETEAFF. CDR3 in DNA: TGTGCCAGCAGTCCTAGACAGGGCCAAGAAACTGAAGCTTTCTTT.

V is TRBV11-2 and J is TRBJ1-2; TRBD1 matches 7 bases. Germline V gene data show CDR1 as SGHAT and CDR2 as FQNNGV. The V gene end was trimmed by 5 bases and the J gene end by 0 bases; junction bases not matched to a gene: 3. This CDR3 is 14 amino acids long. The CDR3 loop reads CASSLDRTNYGYTF. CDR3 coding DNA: TGTGCCAGCAGCCTGGACAGGACTAACTATGGCTACACCTTC. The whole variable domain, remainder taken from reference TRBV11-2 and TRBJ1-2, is EAGVAQSPRYKIIEKRQSVAFWCNPISGHATLYWYQQILGQGPKLLIQFQNNGVVDDSQLPKDRFSAERLKGVDSTLKIQPAKLEDSAVYLCASSLDRTNYGYTFGSGTRLTVV.

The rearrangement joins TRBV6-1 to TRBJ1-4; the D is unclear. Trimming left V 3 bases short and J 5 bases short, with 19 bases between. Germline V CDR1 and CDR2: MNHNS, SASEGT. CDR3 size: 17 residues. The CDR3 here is CASSDSGRLLRNEKLFF. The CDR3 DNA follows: TGTGCCAGCAGTGATAGTGGCCGACTCTTAAGAAATGAAAAACTGTTTTTT.

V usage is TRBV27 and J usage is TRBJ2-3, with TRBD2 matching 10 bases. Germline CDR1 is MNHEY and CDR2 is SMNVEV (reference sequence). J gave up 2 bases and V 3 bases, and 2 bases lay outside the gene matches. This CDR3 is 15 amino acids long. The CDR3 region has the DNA TGTGCCAGCAGTTTCCTAGCGGGAGCCACAGATACGCAGTATTTT. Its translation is CASSFLAGATDTQYF.

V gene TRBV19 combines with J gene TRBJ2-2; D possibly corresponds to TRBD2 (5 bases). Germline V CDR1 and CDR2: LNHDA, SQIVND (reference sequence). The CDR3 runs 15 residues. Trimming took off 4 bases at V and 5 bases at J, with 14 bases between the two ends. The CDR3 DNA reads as TGTGCCAGTAGTACCGGGATAGGGTTAACCGGGGAGCTGTTTTTT. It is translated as CASSTGIGLTGELFF.

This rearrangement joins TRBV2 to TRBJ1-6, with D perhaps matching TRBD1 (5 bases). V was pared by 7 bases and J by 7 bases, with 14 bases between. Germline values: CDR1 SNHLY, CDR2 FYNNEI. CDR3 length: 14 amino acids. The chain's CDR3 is CASTTRGDNSPLHF. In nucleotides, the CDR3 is TGTGCCAGCACCACTCGGGGGGACAATTCACCCCTCCACTTT.

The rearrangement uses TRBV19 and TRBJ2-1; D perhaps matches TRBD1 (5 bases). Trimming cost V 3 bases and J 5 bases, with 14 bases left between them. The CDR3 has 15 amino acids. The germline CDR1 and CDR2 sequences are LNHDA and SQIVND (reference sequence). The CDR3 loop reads CASSIGQGYNNEQFF. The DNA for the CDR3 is TGTGCCAGTAGTATTGGGCAGGGCTACAACAATGAGCAGTTCTTC.

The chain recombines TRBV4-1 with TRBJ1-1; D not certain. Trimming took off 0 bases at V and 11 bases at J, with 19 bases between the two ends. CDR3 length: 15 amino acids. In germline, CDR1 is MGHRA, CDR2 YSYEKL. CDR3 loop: CASSQDRTVELRAFF. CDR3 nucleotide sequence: TGCGCCAGCAGCCAAGACCGGACCGTCGAATTGAGGGCTTTCTTT.

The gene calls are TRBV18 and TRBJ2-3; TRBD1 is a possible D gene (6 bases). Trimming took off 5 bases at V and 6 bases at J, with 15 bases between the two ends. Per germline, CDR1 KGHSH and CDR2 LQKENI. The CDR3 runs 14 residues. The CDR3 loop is CASSFNRATDTQYF. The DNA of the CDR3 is TGTGCCAGCTCATTTAACAGGGCCACGGATACGCAGTATTTT.

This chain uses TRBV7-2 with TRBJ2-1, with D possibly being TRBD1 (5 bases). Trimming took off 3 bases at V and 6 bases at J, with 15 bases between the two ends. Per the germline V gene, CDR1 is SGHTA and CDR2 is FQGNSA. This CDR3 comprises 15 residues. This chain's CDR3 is CASSFVGAGVNEQFF. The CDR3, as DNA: TGTGCCAGCAGCTTCGTTGGGGCAGGCGTCAATGAGCAGTTCTTC.

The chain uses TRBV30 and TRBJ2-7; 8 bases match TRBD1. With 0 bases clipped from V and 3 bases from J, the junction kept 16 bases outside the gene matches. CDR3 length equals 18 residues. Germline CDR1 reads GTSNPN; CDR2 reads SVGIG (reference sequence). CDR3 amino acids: CAWSVAPSGTGFFYEQYF. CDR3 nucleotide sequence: TGTGCCTGGAGTGTAGCCCCCTCCGGGACAGGTTTCTTCTACGAGCAGTACTTC. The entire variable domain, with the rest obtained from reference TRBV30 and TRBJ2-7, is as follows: SQTIHQWPATLVQPVGSPLSLECTVEGTSNPNLYWYRQAAGRGLQLLFYSVGIGQISSEVPQNLSASRPQDRQFILSSKKLLLSDSGFYLCAWSVAPSGTGFFYEQYFGPGTRLTVT.

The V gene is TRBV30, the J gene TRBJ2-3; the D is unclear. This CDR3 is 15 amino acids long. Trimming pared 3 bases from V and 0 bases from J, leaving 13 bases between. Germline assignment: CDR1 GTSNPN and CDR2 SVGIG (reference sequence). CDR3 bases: TGTGCCTGGAGCCACCCGACGACTAGCACAGATACGCAGTATTTT. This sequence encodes CAWSHPTTSTDTQYF.

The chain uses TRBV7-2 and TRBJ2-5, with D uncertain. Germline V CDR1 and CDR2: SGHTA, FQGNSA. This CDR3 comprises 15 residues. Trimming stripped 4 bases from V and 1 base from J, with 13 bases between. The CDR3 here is CASSSLPNAQETQYF. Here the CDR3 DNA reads TGTGCCAGCAGCTCCCTTCCTAACGCCCAAGAGACCCAGTACTTC.

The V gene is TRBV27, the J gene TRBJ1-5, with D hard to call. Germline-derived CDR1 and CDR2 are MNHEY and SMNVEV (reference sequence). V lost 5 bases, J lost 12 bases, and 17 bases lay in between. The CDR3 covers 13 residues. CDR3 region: CASSPSTFSRQHF. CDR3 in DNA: TGTGCCAGCAGTCCCAGTACGTTTTCTCGCCAGCATTTT.

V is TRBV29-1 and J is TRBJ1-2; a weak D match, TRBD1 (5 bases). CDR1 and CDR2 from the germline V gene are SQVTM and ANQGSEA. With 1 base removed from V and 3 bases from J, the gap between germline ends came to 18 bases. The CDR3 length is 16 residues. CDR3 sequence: CSVEGWAGLWDYGYTF. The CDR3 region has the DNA TGCAGCGTTGAAGGGTGGGCAGGGCTATGGGACTATGGCTACACCTTC.

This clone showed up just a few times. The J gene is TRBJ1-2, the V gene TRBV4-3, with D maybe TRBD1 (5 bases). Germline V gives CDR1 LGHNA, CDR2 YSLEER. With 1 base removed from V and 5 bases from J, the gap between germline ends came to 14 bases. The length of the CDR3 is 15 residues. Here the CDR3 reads CASSQALQGEYGYTF. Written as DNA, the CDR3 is TGCGCCAGCAGCCAAGCCCTCCAGGGAGAGTATGGCTACACCTTC.

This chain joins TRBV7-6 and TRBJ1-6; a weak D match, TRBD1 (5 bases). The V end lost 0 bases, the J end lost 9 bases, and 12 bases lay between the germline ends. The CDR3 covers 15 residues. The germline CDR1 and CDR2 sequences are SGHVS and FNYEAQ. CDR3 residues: CASSLASGSRSPLHF. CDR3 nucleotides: TGTGCCAGCAGCTTAGCCTCAGGGAGTCGTTCACCCCTCCACTTT.

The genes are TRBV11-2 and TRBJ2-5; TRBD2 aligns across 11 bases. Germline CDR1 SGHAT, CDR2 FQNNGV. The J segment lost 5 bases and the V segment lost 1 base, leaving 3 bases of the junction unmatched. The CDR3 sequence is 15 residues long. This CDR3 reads CASSLASGGRETQYF. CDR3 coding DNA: TGTGCCAGCAGCTTAGCTAGCGGGGGGCGGGAGACCCAGTACTTC. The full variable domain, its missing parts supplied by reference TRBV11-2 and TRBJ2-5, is EAGVAQSPRYKIIEKRQSVAFWCNPISGHATLYWYQQILGQGPKLLIQFQNNGVVDDSQLPKDRFSAERLKGVDSTLKIQPAKLEDSAVYLCASSLASGGRETQYFGPGTRLLVL.

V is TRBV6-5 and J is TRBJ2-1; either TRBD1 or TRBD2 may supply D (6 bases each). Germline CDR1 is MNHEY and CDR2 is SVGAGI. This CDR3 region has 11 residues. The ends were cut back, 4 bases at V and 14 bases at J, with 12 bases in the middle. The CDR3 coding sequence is TGTGCCAGCAGTTCGGGGGCTAGTAAGTTCTTC. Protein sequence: CASSSGASKFF.

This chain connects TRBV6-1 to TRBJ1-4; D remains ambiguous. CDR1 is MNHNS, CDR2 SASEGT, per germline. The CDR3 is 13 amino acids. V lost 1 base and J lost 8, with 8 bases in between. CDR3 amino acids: CASSEGWGEKLFF. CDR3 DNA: TGTGCCAGCAGTGAAGGGTGGGGAGAAAAACTGTTTTTT.

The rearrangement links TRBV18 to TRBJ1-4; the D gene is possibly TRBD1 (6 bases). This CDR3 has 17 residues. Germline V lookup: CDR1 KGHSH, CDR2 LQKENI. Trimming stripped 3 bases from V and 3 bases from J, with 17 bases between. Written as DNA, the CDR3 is TGTGCCAGCTCACCGGCGGGGGGCCGGGGTTCTAATGAAAAACTGTTTTTT. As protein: CASSPAGGRGSNEKLFF.

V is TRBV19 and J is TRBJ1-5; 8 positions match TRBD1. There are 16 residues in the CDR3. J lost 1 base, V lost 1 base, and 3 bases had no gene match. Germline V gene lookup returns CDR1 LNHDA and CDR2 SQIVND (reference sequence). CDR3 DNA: TGTGCCAGTAGTATAGGGACAGGGAGAAGCAATCAGCCCCAGCATTTT. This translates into CASSIGTGRSNQPQHF.

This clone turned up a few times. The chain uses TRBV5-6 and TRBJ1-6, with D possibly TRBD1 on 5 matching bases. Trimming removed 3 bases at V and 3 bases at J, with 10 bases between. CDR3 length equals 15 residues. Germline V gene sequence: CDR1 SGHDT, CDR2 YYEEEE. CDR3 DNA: TGTGCCAGCAGCTGGGGCACGGACTATAATTCACCCCTCCACTTT. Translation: CASSWGTDYNSPLHF.

In DNA, the CDR3 is TGTGCCAGCAAATTAGAGGGGCTCTCTGGGGGAACTGAAGCTTTCTTT. The encoded protein is CASKLEGLSGGTEAFF. This sequence joins TRBV19 and TRBJ1-1; the D gene is possibly TRBD1 (5 bases). V dropped 9 bases and J dropped 5 bases, with 25 bases sitting between them. CDR3 size: 16 residues. Germline V gene sequence: CDR1 LNHDA, CDR2 SQIVND (reference sequence).

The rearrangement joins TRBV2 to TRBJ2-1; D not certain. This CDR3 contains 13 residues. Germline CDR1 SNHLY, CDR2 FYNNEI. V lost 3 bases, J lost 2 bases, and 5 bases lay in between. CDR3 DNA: TGTGCCAGCAGTGAGGCAGCCTACAATGAGCAGTTCTTC. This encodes CASSEAAYNEQFF.

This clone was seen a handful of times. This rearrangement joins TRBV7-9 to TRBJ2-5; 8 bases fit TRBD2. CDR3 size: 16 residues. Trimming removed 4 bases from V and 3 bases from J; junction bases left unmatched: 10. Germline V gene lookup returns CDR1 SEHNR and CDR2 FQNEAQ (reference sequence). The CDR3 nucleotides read TGTGCCAGCAGCTCTGACTGGGTCGGGGGGGAAGAGACCCAGTACTTC. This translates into CASSSDWVGGEETQYF.